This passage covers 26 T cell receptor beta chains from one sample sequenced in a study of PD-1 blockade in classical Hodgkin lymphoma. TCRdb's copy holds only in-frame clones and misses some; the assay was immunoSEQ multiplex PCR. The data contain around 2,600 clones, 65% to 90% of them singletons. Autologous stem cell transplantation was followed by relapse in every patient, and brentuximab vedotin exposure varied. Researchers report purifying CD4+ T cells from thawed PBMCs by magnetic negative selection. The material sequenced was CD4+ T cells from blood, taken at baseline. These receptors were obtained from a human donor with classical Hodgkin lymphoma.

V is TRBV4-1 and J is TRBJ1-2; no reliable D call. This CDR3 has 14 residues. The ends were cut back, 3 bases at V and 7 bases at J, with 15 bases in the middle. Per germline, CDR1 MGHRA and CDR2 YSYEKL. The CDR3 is CASSQRTVNLGYTF. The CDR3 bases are TGCGCCAGCAGCCAGAGAACAGTGAACCTTGGCTACACCTTC.

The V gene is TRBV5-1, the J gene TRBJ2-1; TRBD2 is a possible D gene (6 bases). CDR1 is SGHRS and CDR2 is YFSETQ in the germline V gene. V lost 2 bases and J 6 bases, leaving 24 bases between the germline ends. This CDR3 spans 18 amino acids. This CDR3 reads CASSFDSLSVDYTNEQFF. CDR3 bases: TGCGCCAGCAGCTTTGACTCCCTATCGGTGGACTATACCAATGAGCAGTTCTTC.

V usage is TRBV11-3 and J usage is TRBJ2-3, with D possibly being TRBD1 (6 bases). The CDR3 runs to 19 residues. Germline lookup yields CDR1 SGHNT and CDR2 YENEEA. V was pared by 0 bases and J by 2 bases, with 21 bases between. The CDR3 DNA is TGTGCCAGCAGCTTAGAGGCGTCCGCAGGGGTTCCCCTCACAGATACGCAGTATTTT. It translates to CASSLEASAGVPLTDTQYF.

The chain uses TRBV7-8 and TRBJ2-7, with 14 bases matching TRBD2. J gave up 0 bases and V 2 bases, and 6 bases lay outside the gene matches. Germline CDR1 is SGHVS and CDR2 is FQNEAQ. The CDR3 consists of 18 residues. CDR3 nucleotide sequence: TGTGCCAGCAGCTTAACGTTGGGACTAGCGGGGGCCTCCTACGAGCAGTACTTC. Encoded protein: CASSLTLGLAGASYEQYF.

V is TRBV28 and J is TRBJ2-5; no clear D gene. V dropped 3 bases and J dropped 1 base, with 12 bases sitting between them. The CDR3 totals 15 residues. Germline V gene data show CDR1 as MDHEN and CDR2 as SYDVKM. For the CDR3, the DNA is TGTGCCAGCAGTTTTAAGGCAGGTTTCCAAGAGACCCAGTACTTC. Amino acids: CASSFKAGFQETQYF.

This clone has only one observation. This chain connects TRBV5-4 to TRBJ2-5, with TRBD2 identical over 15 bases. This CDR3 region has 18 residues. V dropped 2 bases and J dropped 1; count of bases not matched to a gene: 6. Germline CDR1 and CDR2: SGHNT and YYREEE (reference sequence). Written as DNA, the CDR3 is TGTGCCAGCAGCTTAGGGACTAGCGGGGGGCACTTCCAAGAGACCCAGTACTTC. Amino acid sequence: CASSLGTSGGHFQETQYF.

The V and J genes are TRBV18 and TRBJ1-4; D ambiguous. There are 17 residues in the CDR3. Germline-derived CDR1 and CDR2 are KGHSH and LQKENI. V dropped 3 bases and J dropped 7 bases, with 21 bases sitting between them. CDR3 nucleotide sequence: TGTGCCAGCTCACCTAGCATAAATCAGGAGGATGGTGAAAAACTGTTTTTT. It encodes CASSPSINQEDGEKLFF.

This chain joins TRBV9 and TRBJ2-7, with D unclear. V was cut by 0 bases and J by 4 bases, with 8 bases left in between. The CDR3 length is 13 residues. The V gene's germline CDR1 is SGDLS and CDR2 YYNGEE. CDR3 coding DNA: TGTGCCAGCAGCGTAGGGCACCAATACGAGCAGTACTTC. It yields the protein CASSVGHQYEQYF.

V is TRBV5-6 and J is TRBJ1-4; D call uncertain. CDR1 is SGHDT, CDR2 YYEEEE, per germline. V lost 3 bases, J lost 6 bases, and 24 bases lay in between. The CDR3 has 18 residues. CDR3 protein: CASSSFGTQSPRDEKLFF. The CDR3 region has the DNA TGTGCCAGCAGCTCTTTTGGCACCCAGAGCCCCCGGGATGAAAAACTGTTTTTT.

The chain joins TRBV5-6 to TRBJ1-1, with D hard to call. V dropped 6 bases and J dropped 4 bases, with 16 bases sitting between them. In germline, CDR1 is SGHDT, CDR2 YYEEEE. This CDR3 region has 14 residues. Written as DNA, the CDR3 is TGTGCCAGCAAAAGAAGGGAAGTAGTCACTGAAGCTTTCTTT. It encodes CASKRREVVTEAFF.

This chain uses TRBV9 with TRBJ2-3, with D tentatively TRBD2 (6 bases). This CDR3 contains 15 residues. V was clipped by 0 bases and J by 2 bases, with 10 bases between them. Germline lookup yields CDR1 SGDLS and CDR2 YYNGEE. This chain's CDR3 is CASSVEGLPTDTQYF. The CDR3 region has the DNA TGTGCCAGCAGCGTAGAGGGACTGCCCACAGATACGCAGTATTTT.

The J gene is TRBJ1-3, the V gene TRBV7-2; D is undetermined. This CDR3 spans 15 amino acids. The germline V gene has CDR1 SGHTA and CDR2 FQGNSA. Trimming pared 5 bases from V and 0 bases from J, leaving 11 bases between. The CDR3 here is CASSPPRSSGNTIYF. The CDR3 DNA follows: TGTGCCAGCAGCCCCCCGAGAAGCTCTGGAAACACCATATATTTT.

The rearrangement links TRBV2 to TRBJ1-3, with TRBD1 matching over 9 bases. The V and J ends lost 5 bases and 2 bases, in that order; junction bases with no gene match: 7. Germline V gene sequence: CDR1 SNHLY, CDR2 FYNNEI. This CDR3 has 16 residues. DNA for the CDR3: TGTGCCAGCAGTCAACAGGGGGCTTATACTGGAAACACCATATATTTT. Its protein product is CASSQQGAYTGNTIYF.

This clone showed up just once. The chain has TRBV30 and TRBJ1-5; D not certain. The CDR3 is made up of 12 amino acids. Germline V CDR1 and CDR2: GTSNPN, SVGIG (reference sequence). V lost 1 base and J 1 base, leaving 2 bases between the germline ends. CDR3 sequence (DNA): TGTGCCTGGAGTGGAAGCAATCAGCCCCAGCATTTT. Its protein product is CAWSGSNQPQHF. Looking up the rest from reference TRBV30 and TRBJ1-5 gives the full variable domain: SQTIHQWPATLVQPVGSPLSLECTVEGTSNPNLYWYRQAAGRGLQLLFYSVGIGQISSEVPQNLSASRPQDRQFILSSKKLLLSDSGFYLCAWSGSNQPQHFGDGTRLSIL.

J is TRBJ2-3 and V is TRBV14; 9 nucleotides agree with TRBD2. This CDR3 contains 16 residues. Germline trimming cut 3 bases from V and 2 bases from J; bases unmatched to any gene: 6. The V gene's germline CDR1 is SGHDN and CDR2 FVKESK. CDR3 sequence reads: CASSQRGGIFTDTQYF. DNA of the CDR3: TGTGCCAGCAGCCAGCGGGGGGGCATTTTCACAGATACGCAGTATTTT.

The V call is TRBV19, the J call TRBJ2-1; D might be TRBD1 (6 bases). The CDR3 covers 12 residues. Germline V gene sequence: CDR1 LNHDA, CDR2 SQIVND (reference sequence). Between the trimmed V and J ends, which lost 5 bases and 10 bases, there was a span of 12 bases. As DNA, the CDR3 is TGTGCCAGTAGTCTCGCGAGGGGGGAGCAGTTCTTC. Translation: CASSLARGEQFF. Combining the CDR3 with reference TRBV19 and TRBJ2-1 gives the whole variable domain DGGITQSPKYLFRKEGQNVTLSCEQNLNHDAMYWYRQDPGQGLRLIYYSQIVNDFQKGDIAEGYSVSREKKESFPLTVTSAQKNPTAFYLCASSLARGEQFFGPGTRLTVL.

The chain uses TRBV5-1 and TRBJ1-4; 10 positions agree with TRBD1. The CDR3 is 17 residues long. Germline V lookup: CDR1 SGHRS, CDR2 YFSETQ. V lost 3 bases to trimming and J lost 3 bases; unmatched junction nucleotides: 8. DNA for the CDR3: TGCGCCAGCAGCTCCAGGGGACAGGGGAATTCTAATGAAAAACTGTTTTTT. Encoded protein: CASSSRGQGNSNEKLFF.

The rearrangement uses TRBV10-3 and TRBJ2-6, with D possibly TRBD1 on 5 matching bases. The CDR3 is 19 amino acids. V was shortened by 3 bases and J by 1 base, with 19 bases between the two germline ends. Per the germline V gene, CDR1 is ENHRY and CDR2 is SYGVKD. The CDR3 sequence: CAISDTNLRVRSGANVLTF. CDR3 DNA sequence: TGTGCCATCAGTGACACTAACCTCAGGGTACGGTCTGGGGCCAACGTCCTGACTTTC.

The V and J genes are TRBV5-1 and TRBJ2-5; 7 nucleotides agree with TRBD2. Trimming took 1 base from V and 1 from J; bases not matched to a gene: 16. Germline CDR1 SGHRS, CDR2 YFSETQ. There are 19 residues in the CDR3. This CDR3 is CASSLRPMTSSSLQETQYF. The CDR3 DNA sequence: TGCGCCAGCAGCTTGCGCCCCATGACTAGCTCAAGCCTCCAAGAGACCCAGTACTTC.

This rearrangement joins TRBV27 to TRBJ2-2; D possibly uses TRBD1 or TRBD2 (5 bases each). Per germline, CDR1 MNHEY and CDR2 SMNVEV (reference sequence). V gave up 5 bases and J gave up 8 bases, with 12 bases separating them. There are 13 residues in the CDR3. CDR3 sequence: CASSQQVAGELFF. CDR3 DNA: TGTGCCAGCAGTCAACAGGTAGCGGGGGAGCTGTTTTTT.

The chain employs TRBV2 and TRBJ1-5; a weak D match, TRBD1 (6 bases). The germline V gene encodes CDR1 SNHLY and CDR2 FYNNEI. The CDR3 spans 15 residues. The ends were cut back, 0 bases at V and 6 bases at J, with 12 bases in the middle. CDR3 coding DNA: TGTGCCAGCAGTGAAGCGCAGGGGAAAGGTCAGCCCCAGCATTTT. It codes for CASSEAQGKGQPQHF.

For the CDR3, the DNA is TGTGCCTGGAGTCTGGCCTACGAGCAGTACTTC. Amino acid sequence: CAWSLAYEQYF. The genes are TRBV30 and TRBJ2-7; D is unresolved. Germline-derived CDR1 and CDR2 are GTSNPN and SVGIG (reference sequence). The CDR3 spans 11 residues. Trimming pared 2 bases from V and 2 bases from J, leaving 4 bases between.

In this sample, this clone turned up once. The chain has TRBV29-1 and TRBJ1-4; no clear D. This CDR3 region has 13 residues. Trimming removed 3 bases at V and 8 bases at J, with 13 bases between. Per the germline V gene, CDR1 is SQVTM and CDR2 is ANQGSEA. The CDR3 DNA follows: TGCAGCGTTGATGTCGGGGTTGGGGAAAAACTGTTTTTT. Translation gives CSVDVGVGEKLFF.

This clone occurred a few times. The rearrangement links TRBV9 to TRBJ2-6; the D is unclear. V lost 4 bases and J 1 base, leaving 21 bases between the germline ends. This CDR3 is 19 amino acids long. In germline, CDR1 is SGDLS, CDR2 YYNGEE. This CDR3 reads CASSPNRRAHSSGANVLTF. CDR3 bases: TGTGCCAGCAGCCCAAATCGTAGGGCCCACTCGTCTGGGGCCAACGTCCTGACTTTC.

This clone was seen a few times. In DNA form, the CDR3 reads TGTGCCAGTAGTACCGTTACAGGGTCCCAGCATTTT. Its translation is CASSTVTGSQHF. The chain employs TRBV19 and TRBJ1-5, with D tentatively TRBD1 (6 bases). In germline, CDR1 is LNHDA, CDR2 SQIVND (reference sequence). V was trimmed by 4 bases and J by 11 bases, leaving 12 bases between them. CDR3 length: 12 amino acids.

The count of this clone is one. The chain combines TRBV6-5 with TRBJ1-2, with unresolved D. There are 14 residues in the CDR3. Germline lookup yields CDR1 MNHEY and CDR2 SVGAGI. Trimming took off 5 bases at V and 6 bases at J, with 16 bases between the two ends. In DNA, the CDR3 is TGTGCCAGCAGTGCCCGGGAGGGCGAAGATGGCTACACCTTC. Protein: CASSAREGEDGYTF.